Each of the 17 T cell receptor beta chains below was sequenced from the same sample in a study of T cell responses to AZD1222 COVID-19 vaccine. The data were produced by immunoSEQ multiplex PCR, yet TCRdb's version contains in-frame clones alone and is incomplete. The data hold 140,000 to 150,000 clones, with roughly nine tenths observed a single time. Source: peripheral blood, taken 28 days after the second AZD1222 dose. The receptors were gathered from an adult who received the AZD1222 COVID-19 vaccine.

Notes on this clone: This specimen includes other DNA sequences encoding the same CDR3. The chain's CDR3 is CASSLGQGNTEAFF. CDR3 bases: TGTGCCAGCAGCCTAGGACAGGGGAACACTGAAGCTTTCTTT. The V gene is TRBV7-9, the J gene TRBJ1-1; TRBD1 matches 8 bases. The CDR3 totals 14 residues. With 5 bases clipped from V and 1 base from J, the junction kept 3 bases outside the gene matches. Germline V gene data show CDR1 as SEHNR and CDR2 as FQNEAQ (reference sequence).

This chain links TRBV12-3 or TRBV12-4 with TRBJ1-2; 9 bases are a match to TRBD1. V dropped 5 bases and J dropped 5; count of bases not matched to a gene: 3. This CDR3 contains 13 residues. The CDR3 nucleotides read TGTGCCAGCAGTGTCGACAGGGGGTATGGCTACACCTTC. It encodes CASSVDRGYGYTF.

The rearrangement joins TRBV7-2 to TRBJ2-6; 9 nucleotides line up with TRBD1. Germline CDR1 and CDR2: SGHTA and FQGNSA. The CDR3 spans 17 residues. The ends lost 8 bases at V and 0 bases at J; junction bases unmatched: 8. CDR3 sequence (DNA): TGTGCCAGCGGACGGGGACAGGGTCGCTCTGGGGCCAACGTCCTGACTTTC. Encoded protein: CASGRGQGRSGANVLTF.

This clone was detected only once. CDR3 DNA sequence: TGTGCCACCCGGGACGTCTATGGCTACACCTTC. Its protein is CATRDVYGYTF. The genes are TRBV19 and TRBJ1-2; tentative D call: TRBD1 (5 bases). Germline CDR1 is LNHDA and CDR2 is SQIVND (reference sequence). This CDR3 contains 11 residues. With 10 bases removed from V and 4 bases from J, the gap between germline ends came to 10 bases.

The chain carries TRBV12-3 or TRBV12-4 and TRBJ1-4; 7 bases are a match to TRBD1. V lost 9 bases and J lost 7; bases outside the gene matches: 8. The CDR3 has 13 amino acids. CDR3 DNA: TGTGCCAGTAGACAGGGAATGGGTGAAAAACTGTTTTTT. Residues: CASRQGMGEKLFF.

The chain joins TRBV27 to TRBJ2-2; 10 bases match TRBD1. Trimming at V came to 5 bases and at J to 5 bases, leaving 2 bases not matched to a gene. There are 14 residues in the CDR3. Germline values: CDR1 MNHEY, CDR2 SMNVEV (reference sequence). This CDR3 is CASSRTGGTGELFF. CDR3 DNA: TGTGCCAGCAGTCGGACAGGGGGGACCGGGGAGCTGTTTTTT.

This clone was found a few times. The chain links TRBV30 to TRBJ2-2, with 7 bases identical to TRBD2. The CDR3 consists of 14 residues. Germline CDR1 GTSNPN, CDR2 SVGIG (reference sequence). With V trimmed by 5 bases and J by 6 bases, 9 bases remained unmatched. Here the CDR3 reads CAWGGLSGAGELFF. For the CDR3, the DNA is TGTGCCTGGGGGGGACTATCTGGGGCCGGGGAGCTGTTTTTT.

This clone occurred once. V usage is TRBV5-4 and J usage is TRBJ1-2; 9 bases are a match to TRBD1. CDR1 and CDR2 (germline): SGHNT, YYREEE (reference sequence). J lost 1 base, V lost 4 bases, and 5 bases had no gene match. This CDR3 region has 15 residues. For the CDR3, the DNA is TGTGCCAGCAGCCCATGGGGACAGGGTAACTATGGCTACACCTTC. Residues: CASSPWGQGNYGYTF.

The chain couples TRBV5-6 to TRBJ1-5; a possible D gene is TRBD1 (5 bases). The CDR3 totals 15 residues. Germline V gene sequence: CDR1 SGHDT, CDR2 YYEEEE. Between the trimmed V and J ends, which lost 4 bases and 4 bases, there was a span of 15 bases. The CDR3 DNA reads TGTGCCAGCAGCATGGGGCACGGTTGGAATCAGCCCCAGCATTTT. Protein: CASSMGHGWNQPQHF.

CDR3 sequence: CAWSGAQGVKEKLFF. The CDR3 DNA reads TGTGCCTGGAGCGGTGCACAGGGGGTAAAGGAAAAACTGTTTTTT. The chain joins TRBV30 to TRBJ1-4, with TRBD1 matching 8 bases. V was pared by 3 bases and J by 8 bases, with 11 bases of the junction left unmatched. CDR1 is GTSNPN, CDR2 SVGIG, per germline (reference sequence). There are 15 residues in the CDR3.

The genes are TRBV2 and TRBJ2-2; no definite D call. The CDR3 totals 18 residues. V gave up 3 bases and J gave up 3 bases, with 20 bases separating them. The germline V gene encodes CDR1 SNHLY and CDR2 FYNNEI. The CDR3, as DNA: TGTGCCAGCAGTGATTGGGTTCCCCCTGGGATGGACACCGGGGAGCTGTTTTTT. Protein product: CASSDWVPPGMDTGELFF. The whole variable domain, remainder taken from reference TRBV2 and TRBJ2-2, is EPEVTQTPSHQVTQMGQEVILRCVPISNHLYFYWYRQILGQKVEFLVSFYNNEISEKSEIFDDQFSVERPDGSNFTLKIRSTKLEDSAMYFCASSDWVPPGMDTGELFFGEGSRLTVL.

The rearrangement uses TRBV4-1 and TRBJ2-1; D uncertain. The V gene's germline CDR1 is MGHRA and CDR2 YSYEKL. The V end lost 2 bases, the J end lost 7 bases, and 15 bases lay between the germline ends. The CDR3 is made up of 15 amino acids. This CDR3 is CASSQPRPGRNEQFF. DNA of the CDR3: TGCGCCAGCAGCCAACCCCGGCCAGGTCGAAATGAGCAGTTCTTC.

This chain uses TRBV10-1 with TRBJ1-6; D is unresolved. The CDR3 is 13 amino acids. V dropped 8 bases and J dropped 10 bases, with 15 bases sitting between them. Germline CDR1 is WNHNN and CDR2 is SYGVQD (reference sequence). The CDR3 sequence is CASSPLRSSPLHF. CDR3 DNA: TGCGCCAGCTCGCCTTTAAGGAGCTCACCCCTCCACTTT.

J is TRBJ2-1 and V is TRBV7-8, with unresolved D. CDR3 length: 13 residues. Germline loops: CDR1 SGHVS, CDR2 FQNEAQ. The V end was cut by 1 base, the J end by 8 bases, with 9 bases between. The CDR3 spells CASSLVLSDEQFF. CDR3 DNA sequence: TGTGCCAGCAGCTTAGTGTTGTCGGATGAGCAGTTCTTC.

The gene calls are TRBV11-2 and TRBJ1-2; 8 nucleotides line up with TRBD1. This CDR3 has 18 residues. The V gene's germline CDR1 is SGHAT and CDR2 FQNNGV. Trimming removed 5 bases from V and 4 bases from J; junction bases left unmatched: 18. CDR3 region: CASSRNSGQGINAYGYTF. As DNA, the CDR3 is TGTGCCAGCAGCCGAAACTCCGGACAGGGAATTAACGCCTATGGCTACACCTTC. The variable domain in full, completed from reference TRBV11-2 and TRBJ1-2, reads EAGVAQSPRYKIIEKRQSVAFWCNPISGHATLYWYQQILGQGPKLLIQFQNNGVVDDSQLPKDRFSAERLKGVDSTLKIQPAKLEDSAVYLCASSRNSGQGINAYGYTFGSGTRLTVV.

The chain carries TRBV11-2 and TRBJ2-3; 12 bases are shared with TRBD2. The germline V gene has CDR1 SGHAT and CDR2 FQNNGV. This CDR3 comprises 17 residues. The V segment lost 3 bases and the J segment 4 bases; nucleotides outside the gene matches: 8. Here the CDR3 reads CASSFGLAGGPADTQYF. CDR3 in DNA: TGTGCCAGCAGCTTTGGGCTAGCGGGGGGGCCCGCAGATACGCAGTATTTT.

The chain uses TRBV25-1 and TRBJ2-7, with D possibly being TRBD1 (5 bases). The CDR3 loop spans 13 amino acids. The V and J ends lost 7 bases and 0 bases respectively, with 10 bases between them. Germline values: CDR1 MGHDK, CDR2 SYGVNS. The DNA of the CDR3 is TGTGCCAGCATGGGCAGGGTCTCCTACGAGCAGTACTTC. As protein: CASMGRVSYEQYF.